This TCR beta chain was documented in a study of control samples from healthy donors and cancer patients. This CDR3 comprises 16 residues. Germline V gene lookup returns CDR1 KGHSH and CDR2 LQKENI. Trimming left V 0 bases short and J 4 bases short, with 14 bases between. Generated by immunoSEQ multiplex PCR, the TCRdb table keeps only in-frame clones and is missing some. The data show some 90,000 clones, 80% to 95% seen once. The TCR sequence derives from a woman aged 30 to 39 in good health. The chain recombines TRBV18 with TRBJ2-3, with a weak D call TRBD2 (6 bases). Sequencing was carried out using blood. DNA of the CDR3: TGTGCCAGCTCACCACCGGGTCTAGCGTCCGCAGATACGCAGTATTTT. This encodes CASSPPGLASADTQYF.